Listed below are T cell receptor beta chains from one sample, sequenced in a study of blood T cell repertoires in COVID-19. Here immunoSEQ multiplex PCR was the method, and the copy in TCRdb shows in-frame clones only, minus some. The sample holds roughly 68,000 clones, 88% seen once. Sequencing used peripheral blood. Every receptor here comes from a human donor in a cohort sampled during active COVID-19. The CDR3 runs from the conserved cysteine through the conserved F or W. A D gene is named only where the DNA matches it firmly. Some rows have no size entry. The others give once, few or many, or a class for an expanded clone.

D gene	clone size	V gene	J gene	CDR3 protein	CDR3 DNA
NA	NA	TRBV28	TRBJ1-2	CASSLNGPGKLPWGYTF	TGTGCCAGCAGTTTAAATGGGCCAGGGAAGCTCCCGTGGGGCTACACCTTC
NA	NA	TRBV18	TRBJ2-7	CASSLLDSDEQYF	TGTGCCAGCTCTCTCCTGGATAGCGACGAGCAGTACTTC
NA	NA	TRBV20-1	TRBJ1-2	CSASSGAASGGFTGYTF	TGCAGTGCTAGTAGCGGGGCAGCCAGCGGCGGTTTCACTGGCTACACCTTC
NA	NA	TRBV24-1	TRBJ2-2	CATSDHRTVSGELFF	TGTGCCACCAGTGACCATCGGACAGTTAGCGGGGAGCTGTTTTTT
TRBD1	NA	TRBV29-1	TRBJ2-7	CSVERVGQGAYEQYF	TGCAGCGTTGAAAGGGTAGGACAGGGGGCCTACGAGCAGTACTTC
TRBD1	NA	TRBV6-1	TRBJ1-1	CASRMEGARGEAFF	TGTGCCAGCAGAATGGAGGGGGCGCGAGGTGAAGCTTTCTTT
TRBD1	NA	TRBV3-1/TRBV3-2	TRBJ2-7	CASSPTGARQYF	TGTGCCAGCAGCCCGACAGGGGCCAGGCAGTACTTC
NA	many	TRBV3-1/TRBV3-2	TRBJ1-1	CASSQASRENTEAFF	TGTGCCAGCAGCCAAGCTAGTCGGGAAAACACTGAAGCTTTCTTT
TRBD2	NA	TRBV6-5	TRBJ2-1	CASKSAGGLHEQFF	TGTGCCAGCAAGTCAGCGGGAGGGCTCCATGAGCAGTTCTTC
NA	NA	TRBV5-1	TRBJ2-6	CASSLMLDHSGANVLTF	TGCGCCAGCAGCTTGATGCTAGACCACTCTGGGGCCAACGTCCTGACTTTC
NA	NA	TRBV4-2	TRBJ1-6	CASSQGYTDSLNSPLHF	TGTGCCAGCAGCCAAGGCTACACCGACAGTCTTAATTCACCCCTCCACTTT
NA	once	TRBV4-3	TRBJ2-5	CASSQFVEAQYF	TGCGCCAGCAGCCAATTTGTGGAGGCCCAGTACTTC
TRBD2	NA	TRBV5-1	TRBJ2-1	CASSFSGRAVNEQFF	TGCGCCAGCAGCTTTAGCGGGAGGGCCGTTAATGAGCAGTTCTTC
TRBD2	NA	TRBV4-3	TRBJ2-2	CASTRDLAGGHTGELFF	TGCGCCAGCACAAGAGACCTAGCGGGGGGTCACACCGGGGAGCTGTTTTTT
TRBD1	few	TRBV5-5	TRBJ2-2	CASSSRGMNTGELFF	TGTGCCAGCAGCTCCAGGGGGATGAACACCGGGGAGCTGTTTTTT
NA	once	TRBV7-9	TRBJ2-3	CASSPPSDTQYF	TGTGCCAGCAGCCCCCCTTCAGATACGCAGTATTTT
NA	NA	TRBV28	TRBJ2-5	CASSLIGALAKQETQYF	TGTGCCAGCAGCCTAATCGGGGCACTAGCAAAGCAAGAGACCCAGTACTTC
NA	NA	TRBV7-3	TRBJ2-1	CASSLTSSSYNEQFF	TGTGCCAGCAGCTTAACTTCCAGCTCCTACAATGAGCAGTTCTTC
NA	NA	TRBV6-6	TRBJ2-1	CASSYGAISSYNEQFF	TGTGCCAGCAGTTACGGGGCCATAAGCTCCTACAATGAGCAGTTCTTC
TRBD1	few	TRBV18	TRBJ1-1	CASSPGGTGGFTEAFF	TGTGCCAGCTCACCAGGGGGGACAGGGGGTTTCACTGAAGCTTTCTTT
NA	NA	TRBV15	TRBJ2-2	CATRKGHQNTGELFF	TGTGCCACCAGGAAGGGACACCAGAACACCGGGGAGCTGTTTTTT
NA	NA	TRBV27	TRBJ1-1	CASSPGPQGYATEAFF	TGTGCCAGCAGTCCAGGCCCGCAGGGGTACGCCACTGAAGCTTTCTTT
NA	NA	TRBV5-5	TRBJ1-1	CASSLVARGISEAFF	TGTGCCAGCAGCTTGGTCGCCAGGGGTATTTCTGAAGCTTTCTTT
TRBD1	NA	TRBV6-5	TRBJ2-2	CASSSSLGGAGELFF	TGTGCCAGCAGCTCCTCCCTAGGGGGCGCCGGGGAGCTGTTTTTT
TRBD2	NA	TRBV5-6	TRBJ2-1	CASSLGGSGTYNEQFF	TGTGCCAGCAGCTTGGGGGGTAGCGGGACGTACAATGAGCAGTTCTTC
TRBD1	NA	TRBV5-4	TRBJ1-4	CASSYGTGGGEKLFF	TGTGCCAGCAGCTATGGGACAGGGGGCGGTGAAAAACTGTTTTTT
NA	NA	TRBV5-8	TRBJ2-1	CASRHRERGNEQFF	TGTGCCAGTCGACACAGGGAACGGGGCAATGAGCAGTTCTTC
NA	NA	TRBV11-2	TRBJ1-2	CASSQNYGYTF	TGTGCCAGCTCACAGAACTATGGCTACACCTTC
NA	NA	TRBV18	TRBJ2-7	CASSPREQASYEQYF	TGTGCCAGCTCACCCAGAGAACAGGCCTCCTACGAGCAGTACTTC
TRBD1	NA	TRBV28	TRBJ2-7	CASSSNLLGQETYEQYF	TGTGCCAGCAGTTCCAATCTTCTTGGACAGGAGACATACGAGCAGTACTTC
NA	NA	TRBV10-3	TRBJ2-1	CAIGAGLALNEQFF	TGTGCCATCGGGGCAGGATTGGCATTGAATGAGCAGTTCTTC
NA	once	TRBV19	TRBJ1-2	CASSIPPGGYGYTF	TGTGCCAGTAGTATCCCACCGGGAGGCTATGGCTACACCTTC
TRBD1	NA	TRBV5-6	TRBJ1-2	CASSRDRFGYTF	TGTGCCAGCAGCCGGGACAGGTTTGGCTACACCTTC
NA	NA	TRBV6-5	TRBJ2-5	CASRPGTSQETQYF	TGTGCCAGCCGGCCCGGGACATCACAAGAGACCCAGTACTTC
TRBD2	NA	TRBV5-1	TRBJ2-6	CASRGGLAESGANVLTF	TGCGCCAGCAGAGGCGGGCTAGCGGAATCTGGGGCCAACGTCCTGACTTTC
NA	NA	TRBV30	TRBJ2-5	CAWSAGTPKTQYF	TGTGCCTGGAGTGCCGGGACTCCAAAGACCCAGTACTTC
NA	once	TRBV11-2	TRBJ2-5	CASSLEPGSETQYF	TGTGCCAGCAGCTTAGAACCGGGGTCAGAGACCCAGTACTTC
TRBD1	NA	TRBV5-5	TRBJ2-5	CASSRTGRGETQYF	TGTGCCAGCAGTCGGACAGGGAGAGGAGAGACCCAGTACTTC
NA	few	TRBV28	TRBJ2-7	CASRAIADLSYEQYF	TGTGCCAGCAGGGCGATAGCGGACCTGAGCTACGAGCAGTACTTC
NA	NA	TRBV10-3	TRBJ2-1	CAISGQYNEQFF	TGTGCCATTAGCGGCCAATACAATGAGCAGTTCTTC
NA	NA	TRBV5-1	TRBJ2-5	CASSLVVSGETQYF	TGCGCCAGCAGCTTGGTAGTATCCGGGGAGACCCAGTACTTC
TRBD1	NA	TRBV27	TRBJ1-1	CASSPKTGVNTEAFF	TGTGCCAGCAGCCCAAAAACAGGGGTGAACACTGAAGCTTTCTTT
TRBD2	once	TRBV5-1	TRBJ2-5	CASSYGRADYETQYF	TGCGCCAGCAGCTACGGGAGGGCCGATTATGAGACCCAGTACTTC